The 10 T cell receptor beta chains below were found in one sample sequenced in a study of blood T cell repertoires in COVID-19 (dated by TCRdb to about 2020). The library was produced with the immunoSEQ multiplex PCR assay. In its TCRdb copy, this immuneACCESS table keeps in-frame sequences only and misses some clones. Where compared with another copy, unresolved V genes explain less than half of these, and the others have no known cause. The sample records about 46,000 clones, about 88% of which are singletons. Around a fifth of the sample goes to the ten largest clones. The sample taken for sequencing was peripheral blood. The receptors here all came from a man between 65 and 85 years old with active COVID-19.

This clone was seen only once. The CDR3 sequence: CASSQTGPNEKLFF. CDR3 coding DNA: TGTGCCAGCTCGCAGACAGGGCCCAATGAAAAACTGTTTTTT. The chain is built from TRBV18 and TRBJ1-4; 7 bases agree with TRBD1. This CDR3 is 14 amino acids long. The V and J ends lost 6 bases and 5 bases, in that order; junction bases with no gene match: 6. In germline, CDR1 is KGHSH, CDR2 LQKENI.

The chain joins TRBV5-1 to TRBJ2-1; 8 bases fit TRBD2. V lost 1 base and J lost 4; bases outside the gene matches: 1. The length of the CDR3 is 14 residues. Germline V lookup: CDR1 SGHRS, CDR2 YFSETQ. The CDR3: CASSLTSGYNEQFF. The CDR3 DNA sequence: TGCGCCAGCAGCTTGACTAGCGGATACAATGAGCAGTTCTTC. Drawing the rest from reference TRBV5-1 and TRBJ2-1, the complete variable domain is KAGVTQTPRYLIKTRGQQVTLSCSPISGHRSVSWYQQTPGQGLQFLFEYFSETQRNKGNFPGRFSGRQFSNSRSEMNVSTLELGDSALYLCASSLTSGYNEQFFGPGTRLTVL.

J is TRBJ2-7 and V is TRBV15; 7 bases are shared with TRBD1. Unmatched junction bases numbered 6, after V lost 4 bases and J lost 0 bases. This CDR3 region has 15 residues. Germline assignment: CDR1 LNHNV and CDR2 YYDKDF (reference sequence). CDR3 sequence reads: CATSKGQKFSYEQYF. In nucleotides, the CDR3 is TGTGCCACCAGCAAGGGACAGAAGTTCTCCTACGAGCAGTACTTC.

The V gene is TRBV24-1, the J gene TRBJ2-7; TRBD1 matches at 8 bases. Germline values: CDR1 KGHDR, CDR2 SFDVKD. J lost 0 bases, V lost 5 bases, and 8 bases had no gene match. The CDR3 extends over 16 amino acids. The CDR3 here is CATSAGTGTGSYEQYF. The CDR3 region has the DNA TGTGCCACCAGTGCTGGCACCGGGACAGGCTCCTACGAGCAGTACTTC.

This chain links TRBV7-2 with TRBJ2-1, with TRBD1 matching 8 bases. CDR3 size: 15 residues. V gave up 5 bases and J gave up 4 bases; unmatched junction bases: 7. Looked up from germline, CDR1 is SGHTA and CDR2 is FQGNSA. The CDR3 bases are TGTGCCAGCAGCACCGGACAGGGTCCTTACAATGAGCAGTTCTTC. Amino acids: CASSTGQGPYNEQFF.

The chain couples TRBV10-3 to TRBJ2-1; 13 positions match TRBD2. CDR3 length equals 14 residues. V lost 7 bases, J lost 6 bases, and 3 bases stayed unmatched. The germline gives CDR1 ENHRY, CDR2 SYGVKD. This CDR3 reads CAIKGLAGFNEQFF. Written as DNA, the CDR3 is TGTGCCATCAAGGGACTAGCGGGGTTCAATGAGCAGTTCTTC.

The chain carries TRBV20-1 and TRBJ2-3; 11 positions match TRBD2. The CDR3 totals 15 residues. Germline lookup yields CDR1 DFQATT and CDR2 SNEGSKA (reference sequence). V lost 3 bases and J lost 6; bases outside the gene matches: 8. The CDR3 reads CSASMLAGGGDTQYF. CDR3 DNA: TGCAGTGCTAGTATGCTAGCGGGAGGTGGGGATACGCAGTATTTT.

CDR3: CASSEAGRGLGKLFF. DNA of the CDR3: TGTGCCAGCAGTGAAGCTGGCAGGGGGCTAGGTAAACTGTTTTTT. The chain has TRBV6-1 and TRBJ1-4; 8 bases fit TRBD1. This CDR3 comprises 15 residues. V trimming: 0 bases; J trimming: 11 bases; junction bases outside the gene matches: 8. CDR1 MNHNS and CDR2 SASEGT come from the germline V gene.

The rearrangement uses TRBV7-2 and TRBJ2-1; 10 bases line up with TRBD1. The length of the CDR3 is 14 residues. CDR1 SGHTA and CDR2 FQGNSA come from the germline V gene. The junction had 4 bases not matched to a gene; V was cut back by 4 bases and J by 7 bases. CDR3 DNA sequence: TGTGCCAGCAGCTCGCGGACAGGGGGTAATGAGCAGTTCTTC. Amino acids: CASSSRTGGNEQFF.

This rearrangement joins TRBV28 to TRBJ1-2; no definite D call. The germline V and J ends were trimmed by 7 bases and 8 bases, with 23 bases remaining between them. The CDR3 runs 15 residues. Germline CDR1 and CDR2: MDHEN and SYDVKM. CDR3 loop: CASTIRVPEGGGYTF. The CDR3 coding sequence is TGTGCCAGCACAATCCGGGTTCCCGAGGGAGGGGGCTACACCTTC.